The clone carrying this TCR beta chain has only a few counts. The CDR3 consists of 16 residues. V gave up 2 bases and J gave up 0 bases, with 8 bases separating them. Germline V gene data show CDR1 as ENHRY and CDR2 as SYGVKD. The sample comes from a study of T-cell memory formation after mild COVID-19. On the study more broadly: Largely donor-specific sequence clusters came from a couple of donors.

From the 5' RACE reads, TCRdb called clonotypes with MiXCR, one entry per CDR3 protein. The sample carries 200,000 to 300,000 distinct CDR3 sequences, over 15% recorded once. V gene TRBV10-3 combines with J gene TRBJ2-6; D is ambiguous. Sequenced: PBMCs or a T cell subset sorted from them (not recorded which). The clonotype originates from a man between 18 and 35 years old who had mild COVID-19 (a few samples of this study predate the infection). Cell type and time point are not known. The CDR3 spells CAISEGPTSGANVLTF. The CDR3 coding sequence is TGTGCCATCAGTGAGGGACCGACCTCTGGGGCCAACGTCCTGACTTTC.